These T cell receptor beta chains were read from a single sample in a study of cytomegalovirus exposure and HLA in healthy donors. The method was immunoSEQ multiplex PCR; TCRdb's version includes in-frame clones alone and lacks a portion of them. The table lists about 190,000 clones, 75% to 90% of them singletons. The sequencing input was PBMCs. All receptors derive from a middle-aged man in good health and CMV-seropositive. The CDR3 runs from the conserved cysteine through the conserved F or W. A D gene is named only where the DNA matches it firmly. Clone size is given for some rows only: seen once, a few or many times, or a class if the clone is expanded.

-,few,TRBV7-9,TRBJ2-7,TGTGCCAGCAGCTTGGTGGACAGATCCTACGAGCAGTACTTC,CASSLVDRSYEQYF
TRBD1,-,TRBV30,TRBJ1-1,TGTGCCTGGAGACGACAGGGGGATTGGAGCACTGAAGCTTTCTTT,CAWRRQGDWSTEAFF
TRBD1,-,TRBV28,TRBJ1-2,TGTGCCAGCAGAATCACACAGGGGACCTCCTATGGCTACACCTTC,CASRITQGTSYGYTF
-,-,TRBV5-1,TRBJ2-7,TGCGCCAGCAGCTTGACGACAGAGATCTACGAGCAGTACTTC,CASSLTTEIYEQYF
-,-,TRBV5-6,TRBJ2-3,TGTGCCAGCAGCGAAGATCGACTAGATACGCAGTATTTT,CASSEDRLDTQYF
TRBD2,few,TRBV6-4,TRBJ2-1,TGTGCCAGCAGCCTTGAGCGGGGGGTAAACAATGAGCAGTTCTTC,CASSLERGVNNEQFF
TRBD2,-,TRBV5-4,TRBJ2-3,TGTGCCAGCAGCTCCGGGACTAGCGGGGGGAATACGCAGTATTTT,CASSSGTSGGNTQYF
TRBD1,-,TRBV7-2,TRBJ2-3,TGTGCCAGCAGCTTAGCTCAGGGGGCGGGCACAGATACGCAGTATTTT,CASSLAQGAGTDTQYF
-,once,TRBV18,TRBJ1-2,TGTGCCAGCTCACCAAGGGGACAAAACTATGGCTACACCTTC,CASSPRGQNYGYTF
-,-,TRBV19,TRBJ2-7,TGTGCCAGTAGTATTTCAGGTCTTTCAACCTACGAGCAGTACTTC,CASSISGLSTYEQYF
-,-,TRBV5-4,TRBJ1-2,TGTGCCAGCAGCCCCGAGGGCTATGGCTACACCTTC,CASSPEGYGYTF
TRBD2,-,TRBV29-1,TRBJ2-3,TGCAGCGTTGGGGGCGGGGGGCGCACAGATACGCAGTATTTT,CSVGGGGRTDTQYF
TRBD1,-,TRBV7-2,TRBJ2-7,TGTGCCAGCAGCCCACAGGGGGCGCGAGATCGCGAGCAGTACTTC,CASSPQGARDREQYF
TRBD1,-,TRBV6-5,TRBJ1-1,TGTGCCACCCGACAGGGGCAAAACACTGAAGCTTTCTTT,CATRQGQNTEAFF
-,-,TRBV29-1,TRBJ1-4,TGCAGCGTTGATGGGGGACACGGGGGGGGAGTGGGTGAAAAACTGTTTTTT,CSVDGGHGGGVGEKLFF
-,once,TRBV6-5,TRBJ2-7,TGTGCCAGCAGTTACTCGATAGGGGATTCCTACGAGCAGTACTTC,CASSYSIGDSYEQYF
TRBD1,-,TRBV5-4,TRBJ1-4,TGTGCCAGCAGCCAAGAAGGTACAGGGGTTAATGAAAAACTGTTTTTT,CASSQEGTGVNEKLFF
-,-,TRBV2,TRBJ1-3,TGTGCCAGCAGTCCCGGGGTAAAGGACACCATATATTTT,CASSPGVKDTIYF
-,-,TRBV7-9,TRBJ1-3,TGTGCCAGCAGCTTATCGGGAAACACCATATATTTT,CASSLSGNTIYF
-,-,TRBV12-5,TRBJ2-6,TGTGCTAGTGGTTCAGGGGGGTCTGGGGCCAACGTCCTGACTTTC,CASGSGGSGANVLTF
TRBD1,-,TRBV7-2,TRBJ2-3,TGTGCCAGCAGCTTGGACAGGGGGTTCACAGATACGCAGTATTTT,CASSLDRGFTDTQYF
TRBD2,-,TRBV5-6,TRBJ2-3,TGTGCCAGCTTCGGACTAGCGGGAGCTATTACGACAGATACGCAGTATTTT,CASFGLAGAITTDTQYF
-,-,TRBV20-1,TRBJ1-1,TGCAGTGCTAGTAGCCAGACCAAAGCTTTCTTT,CSASSQTKAFF
-,-,TRBV7-8,TRBJ1-1,TGTGCCAGCAGCTTGGTGACCGGACTGTCGAACACTGAAGCTTTCTTT,CASSLVTGLSNTEAFF
-,-,TRBV9,TRBJ2-2,TGTGCCAGCAGCGGCCGGGACATTGAGCTGTTTTTT,CASSGRDIELFF
-,once,TRBV4-1,TRBJ1-2,TGCGCGAGCACCGGCGGGGATAGCTACACCTTC,CASTGGDSYTF
TRBD1,-,TRBV7-9,TRBJ1-3,TGTGCCAGCAGCTCCGGGACAGGGGGCGGAAACACCATATATTTT,CASSSGTGGGNTIYF